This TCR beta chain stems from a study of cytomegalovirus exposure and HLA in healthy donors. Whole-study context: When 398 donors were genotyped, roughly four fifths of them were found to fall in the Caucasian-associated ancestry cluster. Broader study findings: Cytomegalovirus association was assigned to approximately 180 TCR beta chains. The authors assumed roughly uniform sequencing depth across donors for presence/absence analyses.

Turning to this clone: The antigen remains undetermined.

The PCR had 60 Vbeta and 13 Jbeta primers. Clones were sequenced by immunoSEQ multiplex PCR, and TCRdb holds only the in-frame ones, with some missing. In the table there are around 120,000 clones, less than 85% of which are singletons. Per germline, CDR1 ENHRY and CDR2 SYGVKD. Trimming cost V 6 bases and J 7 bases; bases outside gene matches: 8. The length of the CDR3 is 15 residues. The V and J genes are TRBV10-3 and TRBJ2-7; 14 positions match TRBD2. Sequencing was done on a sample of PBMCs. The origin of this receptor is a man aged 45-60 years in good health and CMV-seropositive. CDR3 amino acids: CAIRRLAGGPGEQYF. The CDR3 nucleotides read TGTGCCATCAGGAGACTAGCGGGAGGGCCGGGGGAGCAGTACTTC.